The next 16 T cell receptor beta chains were all read from a single sample in a study of identical twins. TCRdb analysed the 5' RACE reads with MiXCR anew, one entry per CDR3 protein. The sample holds some 240,000 distinct CDR3 sequences, around 8.8% seen once. These data are also associated with another study on yellow fever vaccine responses in identical twins.

The specimen was CD8+ T cells sorted from blood. These receptor sequences come from a woman in her late teens or twenties in good health.

The chain joins TRBV5-1 to TRBJ1-1; perhaps TRBD1 as D (6 bases). Germline V gives CDR1 SGHRS, CDR2 YFSETQ. V was clipped by 4 bases and J by 6 bases, with 13 bases between them. The CDR3 spans 13 residues. The chain's CDR3 is CASSRRGFAEAFF. As DNA, the CDR3 is TGCGCCAGCAGCAGAAGGGGGTTCGCTGAAGCTTTCTTT.

There are many counts of this clonotype. The gene calls are TRBV7-8 and TRBJ2-7; 7 bases are shared with TRBD1. From germline, CDR1 is SGHVS and CDR2 FQNEAQ. V trimming: 5 bases; J trimming: 4 bases; junction bases outside the gene matches: 8. The CDR3 sequence is 14 residues long. The chain's CDR3 is CASSPRDRHYEQYF. In DNA form, the CDR3 reads TGTGCCAGCAGCCCCCGGGACAGACATTACGAGCAGTACTTC. Together with reference TRBV7-8 and TRBJ2-7, the CDR3 gives the full variable domain: GAGVSQSPRYKVAKRGQDVALRCDPISGHVSLFWYQQALGQGPEFLTYFQNEAQLDKSGLPSDRFFAERPEGSVSTLKIQRTQQEDSAVYLCASSPRDRHYEQYFGPGTRLTVT.

The genes are TRBV7-2 and TRBJ2-5, with unresolved D. V was cut by 4 bases and J by 1 base, with 13 bases left in between. The CDR3 sequence is 15 residues long. Looked up from germline, CDR1 is SGHTA and CDR2 is FQGNSA. This CDR3 reads CASSYFRAGQETQYF. The CDR3 bases are TGTGCCAGCAGCTACTTCCGGGCCGGCCAAGAGACCCAGTACTTC. Full variable domain (outside the CDR3, taken from reference TRBV7-2 and TRBJ2-5): GAGVSQSPSNKVTEKGKDVELRCDPISGHTALYWYRQSLGQGLEFLIYFQGNSAPDKSGLPSDRFSAERTGGSVSTLTIQRTQQEDSAVYLCASSYFRAGQETQYFGPGTRLLVL.

About this clonotype itself: A much more abundant neighbour one base away suggests this may be a read error. The chain couples TRBV7-9 to TRBJ2-1; D gene ambiguous. The J call is uncertain, as TRBJ2-7 better fits the DNA end. This CDR3 has 12 amino acids. Germline-derived CDR1 and CDR2 are SEHNR and FQNEAQ (reference sequence). Here the CDR3 reads CASSISGYEQYF. The CDR3 bases are TGTGCCAGCAGCATAAGTGGTTATGAGCAGTACTTC.

This clonotype showed up just a few times. V is TRBV4-3 and J is TRBJ2-3; TRBD2 agrees at 8 bases. V was clipped by 0 bases and J by 0 bases; unmatched bases: 2. The CDR3 is made up of 16 amino acids. CDR1 is LGHNA, CDR2 YSLEER, per germline. CDR3 sequence (DNA): TGCGCCAGCAGCCAAGAAACTAGCGGAAGCACAGATACGCAGTATTTT. Amino acids: CASSQETSGSTDTQYF.

Ten or more counts support this clonotype. The chain is built from TRBV4-2 and TRBJ1-1; D unresolved. Deletions cut 4 bases from V and 1 base from J, with 10 bases between. The CDR3 length is 14 residues. CDR1 and CDR2 from the germline V gene are LGHNA and YNFKEQ. This CDR3 is CASSPRRANTEAFF. The CDR3 DNA reads TGTGCCAGCAGCCCCAGACGGGCGAACACTGAAGCTTTCTTT.

This chain connects TRBV6-1 to TRBJ2-5; 8 bases match TRBD2. V lost 6 bases, J lost 3 bases, and 18 bases stayed unmatched. The CDR3 covers 18 residues. The germline V gene encodes CDR1 MNHNS and CDR2 SASEGT. The CDR3, as DNA: TGTGCCAGCAGCTCAGGGTTAGCGGGGAGCGCCTTAGAAGAGACCCAGTACTTC. It codes for CASSSGLAGSALEETQYF.

In this sample, this clonotype turned up many times. This chain links TRBV7-9 with TRBJ2-1, with 13 nucleotides matching TRBD2. Germline trimming cut 5 bases from V and 10 bases from J; bases unmatched to any gene: 11. CDR3 size: 16 residues. The germline CDR1 and CDR2 sequences are SEHNR and FQNEAQ (reference sequence). CDR3 nucleotides: TGTGCCAGCAGCCGAACTAGCGGGGGGGCCTATACGGAGCAGTTCTTC. It is translated as CASSRTSGGAYTEQFF.

This clonotype was detected a few times. J is TRBJ2-2 and V is TRBV27; D possibly corresponds to TRBD1 (5 bases). Germline CDR1 and CDR2: MNHEY and SMNVEV (reference sequence). The CDR3 is 16 residues long. Trimming took 5 bases from V and 2 from J, leaving 15 bases between them. CDR3 coding DNA: TGTGCCAGCAGTCAGACCGTGGACATAAACACCGGGGAGCTGTTTTTT. Its protein product is CASSQTVDINTGELFF.

There are a few counts of this clonotype. The chain recombines TRBV27 with TRBJ2-7, with 7 bases that match TRBD1. CDR1 is MNHEY, CDR2 SMNVEV, per germline (reference sequence). Losses at the gene ends were 4 bases for V and 4 bases for J; bases not matched to a gene: 7. The CDR3 runs to 14 residues. The CDR3 sequence: CASSSGQITYEQYF. DNA for the CDR3: TGTGCCAGCAGTTCGGGACAGATCACATACGAGCAGTACTTC.

By share, this clonotype counts as medium-sized. The gene calls are TRBV4-2 and TRBJ2-2, with 8 bases matching TRBD2. The CDR3 totals 17 residues. J was trimmed by 4 bases and V by 2 bases; bases with no gene match: 9. Germline CDR1 is LGHNA and CDR2 is YNFKEQ. CDR3 DNA sequence: TGTGCCAGCAGCCAACCTATAGCGGGAAACCCCACCGGGGAGCTGTTTTTT. It encodes CASSQPIAGNPTGELFF.

The chain is built from TRBV12-3 or TRBV12-4 and TRBJ2-1; possible D gene TRBD2, 7 bases. The V end was cut by 4 bases, the J end by 4 bases, with 17 bases between. The CDR3 consists of 16 residues. CDR3 sequence reads: CASSWGPSGTYNEQFF. DNA of the CDR3: TGTGCCAGCAGTTGGGGGCCTAGCGGTACTTACAATGAGCAGTTCTTC.

This clonotype was found many times. The CDR3 sequence is CASSTLSQTKAETQYF. In DNA form, the CDR3 reads TGTGCCAGCAGCACCCTGTCCCAGACCAAAGCGGAGACCCAGTACTTC. The V gene is TRBV7-9, the J gene TRBJ2-5; no firm D call. This CDR3 comprises 16 residues. Germline V gene sequence: CDR1 SEHNR, CDR2 FQNEAQ (reference sequence). The V and J ends lost 5 bases and 5 bases respectively, with 21 bases between them.

This clonotype was seen more than once but under ten times. The chain is built from TRBV20-1 and TRBJ2-7; weak D call: TRBD2 (5 bases). Trimming shortened V by 5 bases and J by 2 bases, and 13 bases separated the two germline ends. Germline values: CDR1 DFQATT, CDR2 SNEGSKA (reference sequence). The CDR3 has 13 amino acids. This CDR3 reads CSARAEGTYEQYF. The CDR3 DNA follows: TGCAGTGCTCGCGCTGAGGGTACCTACGAGCAGTACTTC.

The chain employs TRBV6-5 and TRBJ2-2, with D unresolved. V lost 2 bases and J 2 bases, leaving 12 bases between the germline ends. Germline V gene data show CDR1 as MNHEY and CDR2 as SVGAGI. The CDR3 totals 16 residues. CDR3 sequence reads: CASSYPPEPNTGELFF. The CDR3 nucleotides read TGTGCCAGCAGTTACCCCCCGGAGCCTAACACCGGGGAGCTGTTTTTT.

At least ten counts were recorded for this clonotype. The J gene is TRBJ2-1, the V gene TRBV5-6, with D uncertain. The V gene lost 5 bases and the J gene lost 7 bases, with 10 bases spanning the gap. The CDR3 extends over 12 amino acids. CDR1 is SGHDT, CDR2 YYEEEE, per germline. This CDR3 reads CASSPNSNEQFF. The CDR3 DNA follows: TGTGCCAGCAGTCCTAATTCGAATGAGCAGTTCTTC.